Shown below are 3 T cell receptor beta chains from a single sample sequenced in a study of blood T cells in healthy people across ages. Alongside a J-beta primer mix, a sample-barcoded 5' primer served in a second PCR lasting roughly 6 to 11 cycles. Each CDR3 protein is one row after TCRdb ran MiXCR on the 5' RACE reads. The sample has about 1,800,000 distinct CDR3 sequences, 25% to 30% seen once; the top ten hold roughly 8%. The sample was blood. Receptors originate from a woman younger than 45 in good health.

A remark on this clonotype: Possible read error: a much larger clone is one base away. This chain links TRBV4-3 with TRBJ2-1, with D possibly matching TRBD2 (5 bases). Gene TRBJ2-7 matches the end of the DNA better, so the J call may be wrong. The CDR3 length is 15 residues. CDR1 and CDR2 (germline): LGHNA, YSLEER. The CDR3 region has the DNA TGCGCCAGCAGCCAAGATCGAGACTACTACAATGAGCAGTACTTC. This sequence encodes CASSQDRDYYNEQYF.

This chain joins TRBV5-6 and TRBJ2-5; maybe TRBD2 (6 bases). With 0 bases removed from V and 1 base from J, the gap between germline ends came to 13 bases. CDR1 and CDR2 from the germline V gene are SGHDT and YYEEEE. This CDR3 is 16 amino acids long. The chain's CDR3 is CASSLEAGALQETQYF. CDR3 sequence (DNA): TGTGCCAGCAGCTTGGAAGCGGGTGCACTCCAAGAGACCCAGTACTTC.

The chain employs TRBV20-1 and TRBJ2-2, with D maybe TRBD2 (5 bases). The ends were cut back, 0 bases at V and 6 bases at J, with 8 bases in the middle. This CDR3 has 13 residues. In germline, CDR1 is DFQATT, CDR2 SNEGSKA (reference sequence). In nucleotides, the CDR3 is TGCAGTGCTAGAGAACTAGTAGCCGGGGAGCTGTTTTTT. Protein: CSARELVAGELFF.